One and the same sample provided the 14 T cell receptor beta chains below, sequenced in a study of siplizumab effects on memory and regulatory T cells. Libraries were prepared by immunoSEQ multiplex PCR; TCRdb keeps only in-frame clonotypes and omits some of them. The sample has over 60,000 clones, roughly nine tenths seen once. The specimen was CD8+ T cells sorted from blood. These receptors originate from a human donor in good health.

This chain joins TRBV7-8 and TRBJ1-1; 9 bases are shared with TRBD1. V shed 4 bases, J shed 0 bases, and the junction held 0 bases outside the gene matches. This CDR3 contains 14 residues. CDR1 SGHVS and CDR2 FQNEAQ come from the germline V gene. The CDR3 DNA sequence: TGTGCCAGCAGCTGGGACAGGGTGAACACTGAAGCTTTCTTT. Residues: CASSWDRVNTEAFF.

This clone was seen a handful of times. The chain uses TRBV7-9 and TRBJ2-2; TRBD1 matches at 7 bases. CDR3 length: 13 residues. CDR1 and CDR2 from the germline V gene are SEHNR and FQNEAQ (reference sequence). Trimming cost V 5 bases and J 5 bases; bases outside gene matches: 2. The CDR3 is CASSPGGTGELFF. In DNA form, the CDR3 reads TGTGCCAGCAGCCCAGGGGGTACCGGGGAGCTGTTTTTT.

The chain employs TRBV7-6 and TRBJ2-2; D remains unclear. This CDR3 region has 13 residues. V was clipped by 1 base and J by 10 bases, with 10 bases between them. Germline values: CDR1 SGHVS, CDR2 FNYEAQ. CDR3 sequence reads: CASSLGPQEELFF. The DNA for the CDR3 is TGTGCCAGCAGCTTAGGTCCCCAGGAGGAGCTGTTTTTT.

This clone was seen only once. The chain uses TRBV15 and TRBJ1-2, with 9 bases that match TRBD1. This CDR3 is 13 amino acids long. The germline V gene encodes CDR1 LNHNV and CDR2 YYDKDF (reference sequence). The V gene end was trimmed by 10 bases and the J gene end by 2 bases; junction bases not matched to a gene: 5. The DNA for the CDR3 is TGTGCCAGCGGGACAGGGACGAACTATGGCTACACCTTC. Residues: CASGTGTNYGYTF.

The rearrangement joins TRBV18 to TRBJ2-7, with D hard to call. Germline CDR1 and CDR2: KGHSH and LQKENI. With 3 bases removed from V and 3 bases from J, the gap between germline ends came to 9 bases. The CDR3 is 13 residues long. CDR3 in amino acids: CASSPKERYEQYF. CDR3 sequence (DNA): TGTGCCAGCTCACCTAAAGAGCGCTACGAGCAGTACTTC.

J is TRBJ2-7 and V is TRBV29-1, with 11 nucleotides matching TRBD1. V was pared by 1 base and J by 2 bases, with 4 bases of the junction left unmatched. Looked up from germline, CDR1 is SQVTM and CDR2 is ANQGSEA. The length of the CDR3 is 15 residues. CDR3 coding DNA: TGCAGCGTTGAAGTACGGGACAGGGGGACCTACGAGCAGTACTTC. This sequence encodes CSVEVRDRGTYEQYF.

The V and J genes are TRBV7-9 and TRBJ1-5; D is perhaps TRBD1 (5 bases). V was trimmed by 1 base and J by 5 bases, leaving 15 bases between them. The length of the CDR3 is 16 residues. The germline gives CDR1 SEHNR, CDR2 FQNEAQ (reference sequence). The CDR3 sequence: CASSLGSTGTDQPQHF. The DNA of the CDR3 is TGTGCCAGCAGCTTAGGGAGTACGGGGACGGATCAGCCCCAGCATTTT.

V and J are TRBV19 and TRBJ1-2; D is undetermined. CDR3 length equals 15 residues. Germline loops: CDR1 LNHDA, CDR2 SQIVND (reference sequence). V lost 4 bases and J lost 2, with 14 bases in between. The CDR3 protein is CASSSLGGENYGYTF. The CDR3 DNA reads as TGTGCCAGTAGTAGCCTGGGCGGCGAGAACTATGGCTACACCTTC. The entire variable domain, with the rest obtained from reference TRBV19 and TRBJ1-2, is as follows: DGGITQSPKYLFRKEGQNVTLSCEQNLNHDAMYWYRQDPGQGLRLIYYSQIVNDFQKGDIAEGYSVSREKKESFPLTVTSAQKNPTAFYLCASSSLGGENYGYTFGSGTRLTVV.

This chain connects TRBV7-9 to TRBJ1-2; the D is unclear. This CDR3 region has 13 residues. Between the trimmed V and J ends, which lost 2 bases and 6 bases, there was a span of 10 bases. CDR1 SEHNR and CDR2 FQNEAQ come from the germline V gene (reference sequence). The CDR3 region has the DNA TGTGCCAGCAGCTTACCGGACTCGGATGGCTACACCTTC. It translates to CASSLPDSDGYTF.

The CDR3 reads CASSLATGLKNEQYF. In DNA form, the CDR3 reads TGTGCCAGCAGTTTAGCGACCGGGCTTAAGAACGAGCAGTACTTC. The rearrangement joins TRBV6-5 to TRBJ2-7, with D perhaps matching TRBD2 (5 bases). Germline V CDR1 and CDR2: MNHEY, SVGAGI. The germline V and J ends were trimmed by 4 bases and 5 bases, with 18 bases remaining between them. The CDR3 consists of 15 residues.

This chain connects TRBV19 to TRBJ2-3; 10 bases match TRBD2. CDR3 size: 16 residues. Germline V gene lookup returns CDR1 LNHDA and CDR2 SQIVND (reference sequence). Trimming at V came to 9 bases and at J to 0 bases, leaving 9 bases not matched to a gene. The CDR3 DNA sequence: TGTGCCAGCAAAAAGCGGGAGGGCCTGAGCACAGATACGCAGTATTTT. Protein sequence: CASKKREGLSTDTQYF.

The CDR3 sequence: CASSINTGELFF. Written as DNA, the CDR3 is TGTGCCAGCAGTATTAACACCGGGGAGCTGTTTTTT. This chain uses TRBV27 with TRBJ2-2, with D hard to call. V was trimmed by 5 bases and J by 2 bases, leaving 3 bases between them. This CDR3 has 12 residues. CDR1 is MNHEY, CDR2 SMNVEV, per germline (reference sequence).

The chain carries TRBV6-5 and TRBJ2-7; D uncertain. The germline V gene has CDR1 MNHEY and CDR2 SVGAGI. The CDR3 has 12 residues. Deletions cut 4 bases from V and 0 bases from J, with 4 bases between. CDR3 in DNA: TGTGCCAGCAGTTCCCTCTCCTACGAGCAGTACTTC. Its protein product is CASSSLSYEQYF.

The V gene is TRBV4-1, the J gene TRBJ2-7; TRBD2 agrees at 10 bases. This CDR3 is 15 amino acids long. Losses at the gene ends were 1 base for V and 3 bases for J; bases not matched to a gene: 3. Germline V gene data show CDR1 as MGHRA and CDR2 as YSYEKL. This chain's CDR3 is CASSQAASGGYEQYF. The CDR3 DNA reads as TGCGCCAGCAGCCAAGCCGCTAGCGGGGGCTACGAGCAGTACTTC.